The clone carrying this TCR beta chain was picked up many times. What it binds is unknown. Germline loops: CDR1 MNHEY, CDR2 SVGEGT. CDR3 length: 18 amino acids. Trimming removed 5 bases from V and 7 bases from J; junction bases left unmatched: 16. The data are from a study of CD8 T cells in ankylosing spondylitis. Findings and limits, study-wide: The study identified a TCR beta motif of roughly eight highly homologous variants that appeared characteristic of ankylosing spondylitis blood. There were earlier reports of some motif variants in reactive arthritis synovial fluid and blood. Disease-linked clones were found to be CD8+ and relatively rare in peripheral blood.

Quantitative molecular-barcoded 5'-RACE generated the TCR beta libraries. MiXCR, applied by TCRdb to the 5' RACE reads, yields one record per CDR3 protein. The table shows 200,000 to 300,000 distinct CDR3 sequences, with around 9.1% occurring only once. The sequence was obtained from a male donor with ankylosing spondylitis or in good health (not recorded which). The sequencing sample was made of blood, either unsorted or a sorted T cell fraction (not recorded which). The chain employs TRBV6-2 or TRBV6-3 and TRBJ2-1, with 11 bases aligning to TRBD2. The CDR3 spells CASSHFTLLAGVGNEQFF. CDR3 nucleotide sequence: TGTGCCAGCAGTCATTTCACGCTACTAGCGGGAGTGGGTAATGAGCAGTTCTTC.